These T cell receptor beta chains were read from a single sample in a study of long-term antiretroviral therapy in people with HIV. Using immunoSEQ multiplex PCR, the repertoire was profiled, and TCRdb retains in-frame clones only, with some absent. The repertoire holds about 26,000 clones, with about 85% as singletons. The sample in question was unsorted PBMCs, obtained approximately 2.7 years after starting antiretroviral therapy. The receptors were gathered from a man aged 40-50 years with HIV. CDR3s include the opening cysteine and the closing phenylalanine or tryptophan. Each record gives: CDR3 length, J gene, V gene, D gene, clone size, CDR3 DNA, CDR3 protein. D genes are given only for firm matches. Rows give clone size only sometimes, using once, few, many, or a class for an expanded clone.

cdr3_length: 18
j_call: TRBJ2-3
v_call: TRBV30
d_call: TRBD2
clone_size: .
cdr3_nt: TGTGCCTGGAGTGGGGGACTAGCGGGGGTAGGGGGCACAGATACGCAGTATTTT
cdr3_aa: CAWSGGLAGVGGTDTQYF

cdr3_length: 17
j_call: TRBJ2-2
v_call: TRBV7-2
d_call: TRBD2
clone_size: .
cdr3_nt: TGTGCCAGCAGCTTAGTTGCTAGCGGGAGCAACACCGGGGAGCTGTTTTTT
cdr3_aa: CASSLVASGSNTGELFF

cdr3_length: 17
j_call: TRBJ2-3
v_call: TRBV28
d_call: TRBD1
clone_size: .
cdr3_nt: TGTGCCAGCAGTTTATCCCGGGACAGGGGTTTTAAAGATACGCAGTATTTT
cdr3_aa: CASSLSRDRGFKDTQYF

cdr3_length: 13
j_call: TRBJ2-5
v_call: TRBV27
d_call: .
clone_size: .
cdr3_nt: TGTGCCAGCAGCTACACACTCCAAGAGACCCAGTACTTC
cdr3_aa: CASSYTLQETQYF

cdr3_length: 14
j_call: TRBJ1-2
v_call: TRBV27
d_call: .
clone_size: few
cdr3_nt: TGTGCCAGCAGCCCAGGGTACGCCCCCTATGGCTACACCTTC
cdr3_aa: CASSPGYAPYGYTF

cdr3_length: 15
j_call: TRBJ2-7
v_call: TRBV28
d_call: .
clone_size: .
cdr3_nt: TGTGCCAGCAGTCAAGGGGGGGACGGATTCTACGAGCAGTACTTC
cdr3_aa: CASSQGGDGFYEQYF

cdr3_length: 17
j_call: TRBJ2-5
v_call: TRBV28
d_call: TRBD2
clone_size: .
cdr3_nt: TGTGCCAGCACCCCGGGGGGACTAGCGGGAGGGCACGAGACCCAGTACTTC
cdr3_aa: CASTPGGLAGGHETQYF

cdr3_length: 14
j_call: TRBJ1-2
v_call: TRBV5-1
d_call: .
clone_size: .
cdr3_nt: TGCGCCAGCAGCTTGGCCGAACAGGGTCGGGGCTACACCTTC
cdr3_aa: CASSLAEQGRGYTF

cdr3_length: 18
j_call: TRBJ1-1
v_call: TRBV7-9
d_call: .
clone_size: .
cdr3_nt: TGTGCCAGCAGCTTTAGGTTGGGGGGGGCCAGGGTGGACACTGAAGCTTTCTTT
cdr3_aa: CASSFRLGGARVDTEAFF

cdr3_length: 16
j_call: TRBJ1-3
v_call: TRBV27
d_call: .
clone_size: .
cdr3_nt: TGTGCCAGCAGTTTATCGGGCAGGATCTCTGGAAACACCATATATTTT
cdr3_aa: CASSLSGRISGNTIYF

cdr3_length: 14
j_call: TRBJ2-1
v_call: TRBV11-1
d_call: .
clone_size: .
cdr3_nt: TGTGCCAGCAGCCTACCGGGAATCTACAATGAGCAGTTCTTC
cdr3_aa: CASSLPGIYNEQFF

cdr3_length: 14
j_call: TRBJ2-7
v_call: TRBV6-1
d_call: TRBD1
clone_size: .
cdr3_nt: TGTGCCAGCAGTGGTCCGGGACAGTACTACGAGCAGTACTTC
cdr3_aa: CASSGPGQYYEQYF

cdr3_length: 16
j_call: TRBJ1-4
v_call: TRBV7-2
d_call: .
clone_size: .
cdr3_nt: TGTGCCAGCAGCTTACACGGGGGGCAGGGTGGTGAAAAACTGTTTTTT
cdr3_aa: CASSLHGGQGGEKLFF

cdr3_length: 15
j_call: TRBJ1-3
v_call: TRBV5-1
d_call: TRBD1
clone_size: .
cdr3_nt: TGCGCCAGCAGCTTGGCCGACAGGGCTGGAAACACCATATATTTT
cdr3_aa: CASSLADRAGNTIYF

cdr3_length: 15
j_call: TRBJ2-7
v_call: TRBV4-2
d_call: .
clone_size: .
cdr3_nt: TGTGCCAGCAGCCAAGAAGGGGACCGCTCCTACGAGCAGTACTTC
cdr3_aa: CASSQEGDRSYEQYF

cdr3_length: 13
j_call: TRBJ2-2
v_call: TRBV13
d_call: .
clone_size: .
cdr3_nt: TGTGCCACCGTCGGGGAAGATACCGGGGAGCTGTTTTTT
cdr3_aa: CATVGEDTGELFF

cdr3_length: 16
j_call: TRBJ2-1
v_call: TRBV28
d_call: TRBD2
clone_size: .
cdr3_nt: TGTGCCAGCAGTCCCCCCGGGACTAGCTCTTACAATGAGCAGTTCTTC
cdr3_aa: CASSPPGTSSYNEQFF

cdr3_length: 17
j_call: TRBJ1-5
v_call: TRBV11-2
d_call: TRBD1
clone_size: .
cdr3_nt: TGTGCCAGCAGCTTAGAAGGGACAGGGGCGGCAAGCCAGCCCCAGCATTTT
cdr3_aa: CASSLEGTGAASQPQHF

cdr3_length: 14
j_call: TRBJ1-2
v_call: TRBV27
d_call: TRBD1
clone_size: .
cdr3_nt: TGTGCCAGCAGATCCCCCGGGACAGGGCACGGCTACACCTTC
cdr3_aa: CASRSPGTGHGYTF

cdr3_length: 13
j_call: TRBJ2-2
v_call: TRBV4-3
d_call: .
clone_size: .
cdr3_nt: TGCGCCAGCAGCCAAGGGTTCTCCGGGGAGCTGTTTTTT
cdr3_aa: CASSQGFSGELFF

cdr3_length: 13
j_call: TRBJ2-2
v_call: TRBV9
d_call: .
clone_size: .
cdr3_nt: TGTGCCAGCAGCCTACGGCCGGACGGGGAGCTGTTTTTT
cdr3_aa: CASSLRPDGELFF

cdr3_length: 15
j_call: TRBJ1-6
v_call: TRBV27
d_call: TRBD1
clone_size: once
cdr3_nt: TGTGCCAGCAGTCCTCTGGACAGGGTGTATTCACCCCTCCACTTT
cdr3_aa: CASSPLDRVYSPLHF